This passage covers 20 T cell receptor beta chains from one sample sequenced in a study of CXCR3-negative and CXCR3-positive naive CD8 T cells. Regarding the study as a whole: CXCR3-expressing naive cells carried TRB CDR3s more hydrophobic than those of CXCR3-negative naive cells.

For these TCRs, the target antigens are not known. The libraries of TRB cDNA were prepared using 5' RACE with UMI labels. TCRdb reprocessed the 5' RACE reads, with one entry per CDR3 protein and no DNA. Here the sample table reports 60,000 to 65,000 distinct CDR3 sequences. What was sequenced was naive CXCR3+ CD8+ T cells from blood. As to subset: CD45RO-CCR7+CD27+CD95- naive CD8+ T cells expressing CXCR3 (TNR3+). These receptors were obtained from a human donor in good health. Some clones in this sample may be carry-over from other donors' samples.

The chain carries TRBV12-3 or TRBV12-4 and TRBJ2-3. This CDR3 region has 15 residues. This chain's CDR3 is CASSLGVVSTDTQYF.

The chain employs TRBV5-1 and TRBJ1-1; with no DNA, the TCRdb D assignment of TRBD1 cannot be verified. Germline loops: CDR1 SGHRS, CDR2 YFSETQ. The CDR3 is 14 residues long. The CDR3 spells CASRNGQENTEAFF.

CDR3 loop: CASSLDDSTEAFF. The chain has TRBV7-2 and TRBJ1-1. This CDR3 has 13 amino acids. CDR1 is SGHTA and CDR2 is FQGNSA in the germline V gene.

The V and J genes are TRBV28 and TRBJ2-3. This CDR3 spans 16 amino acids. Germline V gives CDR1 MDHEN, CDR2 SYDVKM. CDR3 sequence reads: CASSLLERLATDTQYF.

J is TRBJ1-1 and V is TRBV7-2. This CDR3 region has 13 residues. Germline loops: CDR1 SGHTA, CDR2 FQGNSA. CDR3 protein: CASSLGVNLEAFF.

This sequence joins TRBV27 and TRBJ1-2; without DNA, the TCRdb call of TRBD1 cannot be checked. In germline, CDR1 is MNHEY, CDR2 SMNVEV (reference sequence). The CDR3 contains 17 residues. The CDR3 sequence: CASSLVNSGGASYGYTF.

The chain uses TRBV7-8 and TRBJ2-3. CDR3 length: 16 residues. In germline, CDR1 is SGHVS, CDR2 FQNEAQ. The CDR3 protein is CASSTLLTQNTDTQYF. Drawing the rest from reference TRBV7-8 and TRBJ2-3, the complete variable domain is GAGVSQSPRYKVAKRGQDVALRCDPISGHVSLFWYQQALGQGPEFLTYFQNEAQLDKSGLPSDRFFAERPEGSVSTLKIQRTQQEDSAVYLCASSTLLTQNTDTQYFGPGTRLTVL.

This sequence joins TRBV4-3 and TRBJ1-4; TCRdb's D call, TRBD1, is unchecked because there is no DNA. The germline V gene has CDR1 LGHNA and CDR2 YSLEER. CDR3 length: 15 residues. CDR3 residues: CASSLGQGEMEKLFF.

The chain links TRBV7-8 to TRBJ2-3; TCRdb picks TRBD1, but there is no DNA to check that call. Germline values: CDR1 SGHVS, CDR2 FQNEAQ. There are 16 residues in the CDR3. The CDR3 loop reads CASSLAVVPRTDTQYF.

The V gene is TRBV29-1, the J gene TRBJ2-7. There are 13 residues in the CDR3. The germline gives CDR1 SQVTM, CDR2 ANQGSEA. The CDR3 sequence: CSVEGGNAYEQYF.

The chain uses TRBV4-1 and TRBJ2-7; the D gene TCRdb calls, TRBD2, cannot be checked with no DNA. The CDR3 spans 14 residues. Germline V CDR1 and CDR2: MGHRA, YSYEKL. CDR3 protein: CASSQDRAGYEQYF.

This rearrangement joins TRBV5-4 to TRBJ2-1; TCRdb gives TRBD1 as the D gene, but with no DNA this cannot be confirmed. Germline V gene lookup returns CDR1 SGHNT and CDR2 YYREEE (reference sequence). This CDR3 is 15 amino acids long. The chain's CDR3 is CASSSPGGGTNEQFF.

V is TRBV5-1 and J is TRBJ1-1. CDR1 is SGHRS, CDR2 YFSETQ, per germline. This CDR3 spans 14 amino acids. Here the CDR3 reads CASSLGSMNTEAFF. Supplemented by reference TRBV5-1 and TRBJ1-1, the full variable domain reads KAGVTQTPRYLIKTRGQQVTLSCSPISGHRSVSWYQQTPGQGLQFLFEYFSETQRNKGNFPGRFSGRQFSNSRSEMNVSTLELGDSALYLCASSLGSMNTEAFFGQGTRLTVV.

The rearrangement links TRBV18 to TRBJ2-5; with no DNA, the TCRdb D assignment of TRBD1 cannot be verified. The CDR3 runs 15 residues. Germline V lookup: CDR1 KGHSH, CDR2 LQKENI. CDR3 protein: CASSRGQGPAETQYF.

The chain couples TRBV7-9 to TRBJ2-1; no DNA is available, so the TRBD2 call from TCRdb remains unchecked. Per the germline V gene, CDR1 is SEHNR and CDR2 is FQNEAQ (reference sequence). This CDR3 spans 19 amino acids. CDR3 amino acids: CASSWVHSIAGRSYNEQFF.

The chain joins TRBV12-3 or TRBV12-4 to TRBJ2-1. CDR3 size: 13 residues. This CDR3 is CASSLVSGEPQFF.

This chain joins TRBV19 and TRBJ1-5; as DNA is missing, the TRBD1 call by TCRdb cannot be tested. The germline CDR1 and CDR2 sequences are LNHDA and SQIVND (reference sequence). This CDR3 has 13 amino acids. This CDR3 is CATSGFGNQPQHF.

The chain is built from TRBV20-1 and TRBJ2-7. The CDR3 consists of 15 residues. The germline V gene encodes CDR1 DFQATT and CDR2 SNEGSKA (reference sequence). CDR3 loop: CSAKSPARVVYEQYF.

The V and J genes are TRBV6-5 and TRBJ2-2; TCRdb returns TRBD2, unconfirmable since there is no DNA. The CDR3 totals 14 residues. Germline V gene lookup returns CDR1 MNHEY and CDR2 SVGAGI. The CDR3: CASRGGALTGELFF.

The V call is TRBV28, the J call TRBJ2-5; the TCRdb call, TRBD2, lacks DNA for checking. This CDR3 spans 19 amino acids. Germline lookup yields CDR1 MDHEN and CDR2 SYDVKM. CDR3 loop: CASSPLGLAGADLQETQYF.